This T cell receptor (beta chain) originates from a study of blood T cell repertoires in COVID-19. Using immunoSEQ multiplex PCR, the repertoire was profiled, and TCRdb retains in-frame clones only, with some absent. The sample includes hundreds of thousands of clones, approximately 84% of them seen just once. V dropped 6 bases and J dropped 2; count of bases not matched to a gene: 2. The CDR3 is made up of 13 amino acids. Per the germline V gene, CDR1 is MNHNY and CDR2 is SVGAGI (reference sequence). What was sequenced was peripheral blood. V gene TRBV6-6 combines with J gene TRBJ1-2; 8 bases are a match to TRBD1. The sequence was collected from a woman younger than 45 who had recovered from COVID-19. DNA of the CDR3: TGTGCCAGCAGCCGGGACAGGAACTATGGCTACACCTTC. This encodes CASSRDRNYGYTF.